The text below deals with one T cell receptor beta chain. Its cognate antigen is unknown. Given a much more abundant clone one base away, this may be a read error. This record belongs to a study of T cell repertoires in cytomegalovirus infection. Across the whole study: Both CMV infection and a matching HLA type were indicated by public TCR beta signatures.

TCRdb re-derived calls from the reads in MiXCR, one entry per CDR3 protein. The sample gives 300,000 to 400,000 distinct CDR3 sequences, around 9.5% of which show up once; around 4.1% is in the top ten. There are 13 residues in the CDR3. CDR1 and CDR2 from the germline V gene are MNHEY and SMNVEV (reference sequence). Study results and caveats: Summed frequency of public TCR beta families distinguished CMV carriers with the relevant HLA. Ex vivo, HLA-C-restricted CMV-specific TCR beta clonotypes prevailed over the rest of the response.

The receptor was derived from a human donor in good health (CMV status not recorded). Some clones in this sample may be carry-over from other donors' samples. The sequencing sample was made of PBMCs. The gene calls are TRBV27 and TRBJ2-7; TRBD2 aligns across 8 bases. The CDR3 protein is CVSQGGGTNEQYF. CDR3 sequence (DNA): TGTGTCAGCCAAGGCGGGGGGACGAACGAGCAGTACTTC.